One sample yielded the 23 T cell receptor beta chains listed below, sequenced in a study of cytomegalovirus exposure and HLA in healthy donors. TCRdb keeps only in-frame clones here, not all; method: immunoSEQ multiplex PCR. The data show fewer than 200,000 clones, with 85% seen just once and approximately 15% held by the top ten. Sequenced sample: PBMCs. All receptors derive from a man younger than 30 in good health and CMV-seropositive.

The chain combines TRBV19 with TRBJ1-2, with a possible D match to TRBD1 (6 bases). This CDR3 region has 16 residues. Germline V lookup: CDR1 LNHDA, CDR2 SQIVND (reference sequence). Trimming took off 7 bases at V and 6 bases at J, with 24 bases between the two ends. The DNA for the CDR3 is TGTGCCAGTAAGAGCCCTAAAGTTGCCCCAGGGGATGGCTACACCTTC. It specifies CASKSPKVAPGDGYTF.

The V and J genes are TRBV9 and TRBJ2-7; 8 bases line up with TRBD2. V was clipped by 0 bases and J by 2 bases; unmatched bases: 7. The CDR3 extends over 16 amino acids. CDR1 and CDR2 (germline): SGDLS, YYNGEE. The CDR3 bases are TGTGCCAGCAGCGTAGCTGGTAGCGGGGAGACCTACGAGCAGTACTTC. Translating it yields CASSVAGSGETYEQYF.

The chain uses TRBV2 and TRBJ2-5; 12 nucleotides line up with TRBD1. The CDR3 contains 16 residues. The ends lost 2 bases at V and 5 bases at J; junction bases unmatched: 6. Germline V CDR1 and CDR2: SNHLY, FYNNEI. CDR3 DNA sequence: TGTGCCAGCAGTGAATTGGGACAGGGGGCCCGGGAGACCCAGTACTTC. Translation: CASSELGQGARETQYF.

In DNA form, the CDR3 reads TGTGCCAGCAGCTTGGCGAGGCCAAGAGCGGCTTTCTTT. Its protein product is CASSLARPRAAFF. V gene TRBV6-6 combines with J gene TRBJ1-1; D is uncertain. Germline CDR1 and CDR2: MNHNY and SVGAGI (reference sequence). Trimming removed 6 bases from V and 11 bases from J, with 19 bases in between. CDR3 length: 13 residues.

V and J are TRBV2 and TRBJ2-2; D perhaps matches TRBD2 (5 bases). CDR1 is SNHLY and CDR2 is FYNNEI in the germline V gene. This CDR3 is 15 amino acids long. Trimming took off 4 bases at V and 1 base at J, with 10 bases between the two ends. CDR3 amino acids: CASSGPDLNTGELFF. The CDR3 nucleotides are TGTGCCAGCAGTGGACCGGACTTGAACACCGGGGAGCTGTTTTTT.

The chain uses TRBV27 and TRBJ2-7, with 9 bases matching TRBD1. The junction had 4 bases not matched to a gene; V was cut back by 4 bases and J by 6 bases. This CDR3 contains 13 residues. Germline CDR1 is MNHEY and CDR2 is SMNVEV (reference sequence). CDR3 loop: CASSSWTGAEQYF. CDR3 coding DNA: TGTGCCAGCAGTTCATGGACAGGGGCCGAGCAGTACTTC.

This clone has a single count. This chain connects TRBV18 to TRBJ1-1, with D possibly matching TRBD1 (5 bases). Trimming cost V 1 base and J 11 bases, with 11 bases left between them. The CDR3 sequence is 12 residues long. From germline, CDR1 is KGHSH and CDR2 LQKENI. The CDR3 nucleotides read TGTGCCAGCTCACCACAGGGGTTTTTGGCTTTCTTT. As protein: CASSPQGFLAFF.

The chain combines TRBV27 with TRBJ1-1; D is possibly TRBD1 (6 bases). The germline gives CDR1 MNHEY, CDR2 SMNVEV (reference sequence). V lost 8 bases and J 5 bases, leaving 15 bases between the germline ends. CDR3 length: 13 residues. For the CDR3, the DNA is TGTGCCAGCCGAAACCCCAGGGGAACTGAAGCTTTCTTT. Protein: CASRNPRGTEAFF.

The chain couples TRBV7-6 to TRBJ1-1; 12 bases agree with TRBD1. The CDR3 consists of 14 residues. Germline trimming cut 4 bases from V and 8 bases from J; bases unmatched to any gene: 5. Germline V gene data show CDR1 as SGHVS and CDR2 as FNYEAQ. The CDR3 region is CASSWGQGAEEAFF. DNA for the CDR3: TGTGCCAGCAGCTGGGGACAGGGGGCAGAGGAAGCTTTCTTT.

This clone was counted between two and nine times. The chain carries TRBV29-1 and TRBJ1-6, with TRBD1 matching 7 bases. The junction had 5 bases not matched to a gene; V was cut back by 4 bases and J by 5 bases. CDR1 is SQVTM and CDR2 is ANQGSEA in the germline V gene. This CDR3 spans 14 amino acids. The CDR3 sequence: CSVGEGQNNSPLHF. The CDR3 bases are TGCAGCGTTGGAGAGGGACAGAATAATTCACCCCTCCACTTT.

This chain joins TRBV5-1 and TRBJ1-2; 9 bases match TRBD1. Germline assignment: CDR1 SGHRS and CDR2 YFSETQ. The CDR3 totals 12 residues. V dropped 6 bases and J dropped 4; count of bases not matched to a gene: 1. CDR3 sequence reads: CASTGQGYGYTF. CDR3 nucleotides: TGCGCCAGCACGGGACAGGGCTATGGCTACACCTTC.

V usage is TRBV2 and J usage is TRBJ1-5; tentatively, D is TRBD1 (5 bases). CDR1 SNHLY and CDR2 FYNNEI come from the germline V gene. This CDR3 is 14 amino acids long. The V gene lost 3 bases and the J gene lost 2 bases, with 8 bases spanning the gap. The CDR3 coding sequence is TGTGCCAGCAGTGACAGGGTAGGCAATCAGCCCCAGCATTTT. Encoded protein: CASSDRVGNQPQHF.

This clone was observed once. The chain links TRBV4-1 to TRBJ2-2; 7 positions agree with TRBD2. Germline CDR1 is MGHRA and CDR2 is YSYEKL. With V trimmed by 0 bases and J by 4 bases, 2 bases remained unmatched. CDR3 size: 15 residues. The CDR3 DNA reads TGCGCCAGCAGCCAAGAATGGACTAGCACCGGGGAGCTGTTTTTT. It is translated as CASSQEWTSTGELFF.

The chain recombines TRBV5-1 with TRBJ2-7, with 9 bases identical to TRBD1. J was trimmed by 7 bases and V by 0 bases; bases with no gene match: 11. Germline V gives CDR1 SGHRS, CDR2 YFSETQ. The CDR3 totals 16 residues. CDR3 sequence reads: CASSLVGRTGGQEQYF. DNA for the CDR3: TGCGCCAGCAGCTTGGTAGGGCGTACAGGGGGCCAGGAGCAGTACTTC. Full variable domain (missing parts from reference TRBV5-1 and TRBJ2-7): KAGVTQTPRYLIKTRGQQVTLSCSPISGHRSVSWYQQTPGQGLQFLFEYFSETQRNKGNFPGRFSGRQFSNSRSEMNVSTLELGDSALYLCASSLVGRTGGQEQYFGPGTRLTVT.

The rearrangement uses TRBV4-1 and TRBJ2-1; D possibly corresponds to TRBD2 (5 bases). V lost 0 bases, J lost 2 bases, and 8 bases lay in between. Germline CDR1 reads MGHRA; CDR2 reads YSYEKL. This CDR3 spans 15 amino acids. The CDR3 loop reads CASSQESGAYNEQFF. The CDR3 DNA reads TGCGCCAGCAGCCAAGAAAGCGGAGCCTACAATGAGCAGTTCTTC.

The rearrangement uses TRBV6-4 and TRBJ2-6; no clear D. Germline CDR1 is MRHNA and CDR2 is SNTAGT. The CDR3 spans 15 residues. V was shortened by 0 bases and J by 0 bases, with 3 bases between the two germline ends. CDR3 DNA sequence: TGTGCCAGCAGTGACTCACACTCTGGGGCCAACGTCCTGACTTTC. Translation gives CASSDSHSGANVLTF.

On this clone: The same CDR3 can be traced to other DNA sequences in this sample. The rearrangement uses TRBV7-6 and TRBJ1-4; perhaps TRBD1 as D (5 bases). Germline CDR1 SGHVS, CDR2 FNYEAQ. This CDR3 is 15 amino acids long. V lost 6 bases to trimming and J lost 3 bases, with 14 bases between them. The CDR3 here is CASSLAAGPNEKLFF. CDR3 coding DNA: TGTGCCAGCAGTTTGGCGGCGGGGCCTAATGAAAAACTGTTTTTT.

CDR3 protein: CASSVVETFNYGYTF. DNA of the CDR3: TGTGCCAGCAGCGTAGTGGAGACGTTTAACTATGGCTACACCTTC. This chain links TRBV9 with TRBJ1-2; D gene ambiguous. Germline V gene sequence: CDR1 SGDLS, CDR2 YYNGEE. The ends were cut back, 0 bases at V and 1 base at J, with 10 bases in the middle. The CDR3 length is 15 residues.

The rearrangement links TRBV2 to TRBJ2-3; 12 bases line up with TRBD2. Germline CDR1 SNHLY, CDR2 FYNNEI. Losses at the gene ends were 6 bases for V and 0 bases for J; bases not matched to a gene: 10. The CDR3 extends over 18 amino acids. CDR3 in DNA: TGTGCCAGCAGCCCGAGGGGGCTAGCGGGGGGGAGCACAGATACGCAGTATTTT. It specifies CASSPRGLAGGSTDTQYF. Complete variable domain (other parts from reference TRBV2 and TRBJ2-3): EPEVTQTPSHQVTQMGQEVILRCVPISNHLYFYWYRQILGQKVEFLVSFYNNEISEKSEIFDDQFSVERPDGSNFTLKIRSTKLEDSAMYFCASSPRGLAGGSTDTQYFGPGTRLTVL.

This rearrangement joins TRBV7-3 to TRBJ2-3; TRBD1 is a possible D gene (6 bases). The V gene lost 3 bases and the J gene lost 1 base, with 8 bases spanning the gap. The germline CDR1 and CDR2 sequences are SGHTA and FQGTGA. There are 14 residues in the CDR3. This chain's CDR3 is CASSLGAGTDTQYF. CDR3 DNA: TGTGCCAGCAGCTTGGGGGCAGGCACAGATACGCAGTATTTT.

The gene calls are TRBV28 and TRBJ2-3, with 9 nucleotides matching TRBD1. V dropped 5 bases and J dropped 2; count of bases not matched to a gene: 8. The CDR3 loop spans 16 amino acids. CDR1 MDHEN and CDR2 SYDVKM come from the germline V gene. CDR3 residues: CASSPDRGSITDTQYF. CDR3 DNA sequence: TGTGCCAGCAGTCCGGACAGGGGAAGCATCACAGATACGCAGTATTTT.

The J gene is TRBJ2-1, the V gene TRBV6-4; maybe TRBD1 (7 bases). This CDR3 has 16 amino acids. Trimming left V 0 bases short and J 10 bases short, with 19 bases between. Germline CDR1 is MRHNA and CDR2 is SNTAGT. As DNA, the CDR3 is TGTGCCAGCAGTGACTCGGGGCAGGGGGGTCCAAAAGAGCAGTTCTTC. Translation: CASSDSGQGGPKEQFF.

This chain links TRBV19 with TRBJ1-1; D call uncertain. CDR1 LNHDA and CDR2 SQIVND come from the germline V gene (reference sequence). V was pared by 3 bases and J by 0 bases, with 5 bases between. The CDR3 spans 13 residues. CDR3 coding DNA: TGTGCCAGTAGTATTGAGTTGAACACTGAAGCTTTCTTT. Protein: CASSIELNTEAFF.